Below are 14 T cell receptor beta chains sequenced from a single sample in a study of CD8 T cells in Susac syndrome. RNA amounts of about 0.5 to 1 ug underwent reverse transcription with random hexamers. MiXCR was run by TCRdb on the immunoSEQ multiplex PCR reads, yielding one entry per CDR3 protein. Of tens of thousands of distinct CDR3 sequences listed, around 93% are singletons. Sequenced input: CD8+ T cells from PBMCs. The source of these receptors is a human donor with Susac syndrome.

The genes are TRBV11-3 and TRBJ2-3; D ambiguous. The CDR3 totals 14 residues. Germline V gene sequence: CDR1 SGHNT, CDR2 YENEEA. V was cut by 5 bases and J by 7 bases, with 16 bases left in between. CDR3 sequence (DNA): TGTGCCAGCAGCCCCAACGGAGAACCAAATACGCAGTATTTT. Residues: CASSPNGEPNTQYF. The full variable domain, rest sourced from reference TRBV11-3 and TRBJ2-3, is EAGVVQSPRYKIIEKKQPVAFWCNPISGHNTLYWYLQNLGQGPELLIRYENEEAVDDSQLPKDRFSAERLKGVDSTLKIQPAELGDSAVYLCASSPNGEPNTQYFGPGTRLTVL.

This clonotype was detected only once. The chain joins TRBV5-6 to TRBJ2-3, with D hard to call. The V gene's germline CDR1 is SGHDT and CDR2 YYEEEE. V gave up 3 bases and J gave up 4 bases, with 9 bases separating them. The CDR3 spans 13 residues. The CDR3 loop reads CASSSIGSDTQYF. The CDR3 bases are TGTGCCAGCAGCTCTATCGGATCAGATACGCAGTATTTT.

The CDR3 region is CSAWSERAFF. In DNA form, the CDR3 reads TGCAGCGCCTGGTCGGAGAGGGCTTTCTTT. This chain links TRBV29-1 with TRBJ1-1; D not certain. V lost 7 bases and J lost 11, with 14 bases in between. Per the germline V gene, CDR1 is SQVTM and CDR2 is ANQGSEA. This CDR3 is built from 10 residues.

The chain has TRBV7-2 and TRBJ2-2, with D tentatively TRBD2 (6 bases). Germline assignment: CDR1 SGHTA and CDR2 FQGNSA. Trimming removed 4 bases at V and 8 bases at J, with 23 bases between. CDR3 length: 17 residues. This CDR3 is CASSSPREGIITGELFF. The CDR3 nucleotides are TGTGCCAGCAGCTCCCCGCGGGAAGGAATTATAACTGGGGAGCTGTTTTTT.

This rearrangement joins TRBV20-1 to TRBJ1-2; D possibly corresponds to TRBD1 (6 bases). Trimming removed 6 bases at V and 3 bases at J, with 14 bases between. CDR1 and CDR2 from the germline V gene are DFQATT and SNEGSKA (reference sequence). The CDR3 covers 13 residues. The DNA for the CDR3 is TGCAGTGCGCCCACAGGGTATGACTATGGCTACACCTTC. It encodes CSAPTGYDYGYTF.

The rearrangement links TRBV20-1 to TRBJ2-5; TRBD2 agrees at 9 bases. Losses at the gene ends were 1 base for V and 5 bases for J; bases not matched to a gene: 5. CDR1 DFQATT and CDR2 SNEGSKA come from the germline V gene (reference sequence). This CDR3 region has 14 residues. CDR3 protein: CSARVREGLETQYF. CDR3 nucleotide sequence: TGCAGTGCTAGAGTGCGGGAGGGCTTGGAGACCCAGTACTTC.

V and J are TRBV29-1 and TRBJ2-1, with 9 bases that match TRBD1. With V trimmed by 4 bases and J by 7 bases, 17 bases remained unmatched. The CDR3 runs 17 residues. Germline lookup yields CDR1 SQVTM and CDR2 ANQGSEA. CDR3 sequence: CSVGVWGDRAPHNEQFF. The CDR3 DNA reads TGCAGCGTTGGGGTCTGGGGGGACAGGGCCCCCCATAATGAGCAGTTCTTC.

In DNA, the CDR3 is TGTGCCAGCAGCCAAGTTGGTACCAGGGAGCTGTTTTTT. The encoded protein is CASSQVGTRELFF. This chain joins TRBV3-1 and TRBJ2-2; no reliable D call. This CDR3 comprises 13 residues. V was clipped by 1 base and J by 9 bases, with 9 bases between them. Germline loops: CDR1 LGHDT, CDR2 YNNKEL (reference sequence).

The chain links TRBV19 to TRBJ1-5, with a possible D match to TRBD1 (5 bases). V was shortened by 4 bases and J by 1 base, with 11 bases between the two germline ends. This CDR3 is built from 15 residues. Germline CDR1 reads LNHDA; CDR2 reads SQIVND (reference sequence). The CDR3 DNA reads TGTGCCAGTAGTAGTACGGGGGAAAGCAATCAGCCCCAGCATTTT. As protein: CASSSTGESNQPQHF.

This clonotype appeared once. This chain links TRBV15 with TRBJ2-7, with 9 bases lining up with TRBD1. CDR1 and CDR2 from the germline V gene are LNHNV and YYDKDF (reference sequence). The CDR3 loop spans 16 amino acids. The V segment lost 0 bases and the J segment 5 bases; nucleotides outside the gene matches: 8. CDR3 sequence reads: CATSRDTGQGLHEQYF. CDR3 DNA: TGTGCCACCAGCAGAGATACAGGACAGGGGCTCCACGAGCAGTACTTC.

The chain is built from TRBV29-1 and TRBJ2-3; 8 bases fit TRBD1. J was trimmed by 4 bases and V by 4 bases; bases with no gene match: 10. The CDR3 sequence is 15 residues long. Germline V gene sequence: CDR1 SQVTM, CDR2 ANQGSEA. The DNA of the CDR3 is TGCAGCGTTGGAGGGTCGGACAGGGTATCAGATACGCAGTATTTT. Its protein is CSVGGSDRVSDTQYF.

V gene TRBV20-1 combines with J gene TRBJ1-5; D is perhaps TRBD1 (5 bases). The germline V and J ends were trimmed by 2 bases and 1 base, with 12 bases remaining between them. Germline values: CDR1 DFQATT, CDR2 SNEGSKA (reference sequence). The CDR3 is 15 residues long. The CDR3 loop is CSARLSRDSNQPQHF. DNA for the CDR3: TGCAGTGCTAGACTCTCCCGGGACAGCAATCAGCCCCAGCATTTT.

This sequence joins TRBV30 and TRBJ2-2; perhaps TRBD1 as D (6 bases). V lost 1 base to trimming and J lost 5 bases, with 14 bases between them. The CDR3 loop spans 15 amino acids. Germline V gene sequence: CDR1 GTSNPN, CDR2 SVGIG (reference sequence). CDR3 sequence reads: CAWSEGQRETGELFF. The CDR3 nucleotides are TGTGCCTGGAGTGAAGGACAGCGAGAAACCGGGGAGCTGTTTTTT.

The chain has TRBV7-8 and TRBJ1-4; D unresolved. Trimming shortened V by 0 bases and J by 3 bases, and 8 bases separated the two germline ends. Germline V gene data show CDR1 as SGHVS and CDR2 as FQNEAQ. The CDR3 is 15 residues long. CDR3 DNA sequence: TGTGCCAGCAGCTTAGCCCAGGACGCTAATGAAAAACTGTTTTTT. Encoded protein: CASSLAQDANEKLFF.